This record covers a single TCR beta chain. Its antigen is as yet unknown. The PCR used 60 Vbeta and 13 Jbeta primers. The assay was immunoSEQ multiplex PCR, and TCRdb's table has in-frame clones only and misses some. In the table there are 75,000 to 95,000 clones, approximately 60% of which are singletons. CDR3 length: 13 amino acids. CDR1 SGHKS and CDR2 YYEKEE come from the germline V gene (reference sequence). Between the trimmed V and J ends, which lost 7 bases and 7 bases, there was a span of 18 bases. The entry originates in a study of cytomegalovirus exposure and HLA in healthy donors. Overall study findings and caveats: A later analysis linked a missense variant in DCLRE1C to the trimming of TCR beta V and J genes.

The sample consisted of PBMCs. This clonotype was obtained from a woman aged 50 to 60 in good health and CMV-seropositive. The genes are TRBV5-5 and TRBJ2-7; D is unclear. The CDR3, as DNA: TGTGCCAGCTTCTGGATAGAATCGGGTGAGCAGTACTTC. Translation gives CASFWIESGEQYF. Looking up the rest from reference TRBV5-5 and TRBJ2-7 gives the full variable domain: DAGVTQSPTHLIKTRGQQVTLRCSPISGHKSVSWYQQVLGQGPQFIFQYYEKEERGRGNFPDRFSARQFPNYSSELNVNALLLGDSALYLCASFWIESGEQYFGPGTRLTVT.